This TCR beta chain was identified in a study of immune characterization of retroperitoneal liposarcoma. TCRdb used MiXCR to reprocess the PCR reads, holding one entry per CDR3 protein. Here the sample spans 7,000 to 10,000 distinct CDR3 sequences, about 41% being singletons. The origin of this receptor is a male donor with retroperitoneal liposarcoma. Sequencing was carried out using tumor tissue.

The CDR3 nucleotides read TGTGCCAGCAGCGGTCCGGGACAGGGGGCGCGATACACAGATACGCAGTATTTT. Residues: CASSGPGQGARYTDTQYF. The rearrangement links TRBV11-2 to TRBJ2-3, with 12 positions matching TRBD1. CDR3 length: 18 residues. Germline trimming cut 5 bases from V and 2 bases from J; bases unmatched to any gene: 11. Germline assignment: CDR1 SGHAT and CDR2 FQNNGV. Filled out from reference TRBV11-2 and TRBJ2-3, the complete variable domain reads EAGVAQSPRYKIIEKRQSVAFWCNPISGHATLYWYQQILGQGPKLLIQFQNNGVVDDSQLPKDRFSAERLKGVDSTLKIQPAKLEDSAVYLCASSGPGQGARYTDTQYFGPGTRLTVL.